This T cell receptor (beta chain) was captured in a study of T-cell reconstitution after alpha-beta-depleted transplantation in children. A TCRbeta library incorporating unique molecular identifiers was prepared. Using its own MiXCR run on the PCR reads, TCRdb lists one record per CDR3 protein. The repertoire holds approximately 240,000 distinct CDR3 sequences, with roughly a tenth as singletons. The CDR3 length is 15 residues. The V end lost 11 bases, the J end lost 5 bases, and 21 bases lay between the germline ends. The germline CDR1 and CDR2 sequences are MDHEN and SYDVKM. At least ten counts were recorded for this clonotype. Its antigen is currently unknown. Study-wide points: Two months or so post-transplant, alpha-beta T cells reportedly derived from several hundred expanded graft clones. Certain patients had high TCRbeta diversity at day 60, and it came from recipient T cells and thymic progenitors that survived. Most T-cell counts and diversity one year after the transplant came from T cells that were newly produced.

The chain links TRBV28 to TRBJ2-2, with D possibly being TRBD1 or TRBD2 (6 bases each). The source was PBMCs, collected before TCRalphabeta/CD19-depleted stem cell transplant. This receptor was taken from a child younger than two with acute myeloid leukemia, due to receive a stem cell transplant. The CDR3 is CASREGGHSTGELFF. DNA of the CDR3: TGTGCCTCCCGCGAGGGGGGACATTCAACCGGGGAGCTGTTTTTT.